The 7 T cell receptor beta chains below were found in one sample sequenced in a study of control samples from healthy donors and cancer patients. Method: immunoSEQ multiplex PCR; TCRdb's copy keeps in-frame clones and lacks some. This sample carries 90,000 or so clones, approximately 88% of them seen once, and the ten largest clones take less than 9%. Sequencing used blood. The receptors derive from an older woman in good health.

CDR3 in DNA: TGCAGCGTTGAAGGACAGGAGGGTCAGCCCCAGCATTTT. This sequence encodes CSVEGQEGQPQHF. The chain has TRBV29-1 and TRBJ1-5, with D perhaps matching TRBD1 (6 bases). Trimming took off 1 base at V and 6 bases at J, with 10 bases between the two ends. The CDR3 extends over 13 amino acids. Germline values: CDR1 SQVTM, CDR2 ANQGSEA.

This clone came up once. This chain uses TRBV29-1 with TRBJ1-3, with D possibly being TRBD1 (5 bases). This CDR3 region has 14 residues. V was trimmed by 4 bases and J by 0 bases, leaving 10 bases between them. CDR1 is SQVTM, CDR2 ANQGSEA, per germline. The CDR3 DNA sequence: TGCAGCGTTGCAACAGGACTCTCTGGAAACACCATATATTTT. It is translated as CSVATGLSGNTIYF.

The chain employs TRBV2 and TRBJ1-1; possible D gene TRBD1, 6 bases. Germline-derived CDR1 and CDR2 are SNHLY and FYNNEI. Trimming took off 7 bases at V and 0 bases at J, with 15 bases between the two ends. CDR3 size: 15 residues. The CDR3 spells CASKFRGRMNTEAFF. In nucleotides, the CDR3 is TGTGCCAGCAAGTTCCGGGGGCGGATGAACACTGAAGCTTTCTTT.

The chain is built from TRBV4-1 and TRBJ1-2; unclear D gene. From germline, CDR1 is MGHRA and CDR2 YSYEKL. This CDR3 region has 12 residues. V was pared by 4 bases and J by 7 bases, with 10 bases between. CDR3 sequence (DNA): TGCGCCAGCAGCCCCACCTTGGGTGGCTACACCTTC. This sequence encodes CASSPTLGGYTF.

The chain links TRBV5-1 to TRBJ2-1, with D perhaps TRBD2 (5 bases). From germline, CDR1 is SGHRS and CDR2 YFSETQ. The CDR3 spans 13 residues. Trimming took 1 base from V and 6 from J, leaving 8 bases between them. CDR3 in DNA: TGCGCCAGCAGCTTGCAAGGAGGCAATGAGCAGTTCTTC. Protein product: CASSLQGGNEQFF.

Details on this clone: The identical CDR3 is also encoded by other nucleotide sequences in the sample. J is TRBJ2-7 and V is TRBV18; possible D gene TRBD2, 6 bases. Germline-derived CDR1 and CDR2 are KGHSH and LQKENI. V lost 2 bases to trimming and J lost 0 bases, with 8 bases between them. CDR3 length equals 14 residues. DNA for the CDR3: TGTGCCAGCTCACCAGCGGGATTCTCCTACGAGCAGTACTTC. It is translated as CASSPAGFSYEQYF.

This clone has more than one count but fewer than ten. The chain carries TRBV28 and TRBJ2-5; D assignment may be TRBD1 or TRBD2 (7 bases each). Trimming took 8 bases from V and 2 from J, leaving 15 bases between them. The germline V gene encodes CDR1 MDHEN and CDR2 SYDVKM. There are 14 residues in the CDR3. CDR3 in DNA: TGTGCCAGCGGGGGGGGGACAGTTCAAGAGACCCAGTACTTC. As protein: CASGGGTVQETQYF.